This record looks at one T cell receptor beta chain sequence and its context. This entry is derived from a study of blood T cell repertoires in COVID-19. Libraries were prepared by immunoSEQ multiplex PCR; TCRdb keeps only in-frame clonotypes and omits some of them. The data contain about 180,000 clones, less than 85% of them singletons. The J segment lost 3 bases and the V segment lost 3 bases, leaving 10 bases of the junction unmatched. This CDR3 contains 19 residues. Germline V gives CDR1 SGHRS, CDR2 YFSETQ. The receptor comes from a human donor in a cohort sampled during active COVID-19. The sequencing sample was made of peripheral blood. This chain joins TRBV5-1 and TRBJ2-6; 12 bases are shared with TRBD1. CDR3 nucleotide sequence: TGCGCCAGCAGCTCCCCGGGACAGGGGGCAGGTTTTGGGGCCAACGTCCTGACTTTC. Its translation is CASSSPGQGAGFGANVLTF.